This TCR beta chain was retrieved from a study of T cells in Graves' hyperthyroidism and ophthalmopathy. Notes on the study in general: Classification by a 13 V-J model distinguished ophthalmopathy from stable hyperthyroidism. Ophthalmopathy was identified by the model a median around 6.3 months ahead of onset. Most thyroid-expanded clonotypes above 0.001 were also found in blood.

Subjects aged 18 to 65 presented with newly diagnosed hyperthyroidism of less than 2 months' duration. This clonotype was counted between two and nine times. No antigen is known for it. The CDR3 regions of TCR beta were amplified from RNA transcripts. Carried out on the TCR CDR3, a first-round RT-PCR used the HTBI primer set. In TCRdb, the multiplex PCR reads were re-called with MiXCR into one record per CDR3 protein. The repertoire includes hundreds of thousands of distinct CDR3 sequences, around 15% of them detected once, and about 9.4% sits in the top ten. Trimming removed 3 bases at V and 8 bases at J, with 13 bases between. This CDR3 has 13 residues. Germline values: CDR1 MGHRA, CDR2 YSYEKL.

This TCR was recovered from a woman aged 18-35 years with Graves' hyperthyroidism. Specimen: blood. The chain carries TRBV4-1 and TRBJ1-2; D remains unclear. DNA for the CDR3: TGCGCCAGCAGCCACACAGTTAAGGACGGCTACACCTTC. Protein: CASSHTVKDGYTF.